These T cell receptor beta chains were read from a single sample in a study of radiotherapy plus CTLA-4 blockade in lung cancer. Generated by immunoSEQ multiplex PCR, the TCRdb table keeps only in-frame clones and is missing some. The table has 77,000 or so clones, roughly 69% seen once; the top ten hold more than 8%. Source: peripheral blood, taken from a patient treated with radiotherapy plus ipilimumab. These receptors were collected from a human donor with non-small cell lung cancer whose response to radiotherapy plus ipilimumab could not be evaluated. Both conserved end residues are part of each CDR3. The order of the fields is V gene, D gene, J gene, clone size, CDR3 protein, CDR3 DNA. D genes are given only for firm matches. The size of a clone is reported for some rows only, either as once, few or many, or as a class for expanded clones.

>TRBV29-1|TRBD2|TRBJ2-1|once
CSVSPSGSNEQFF
TGCAGCGTTAGTCCTAGCGGGAGCAATGAGCAGTTCTTC
>TRBV7-2|TRBD2|TRBJ2-1|.
CASSLAPAGVGGNEQFF
TGTGCCAGCAGCTTAGCCCCCGCGGGAGTGGGGGGCAATGAGCAGTTCTTC
>TRBV11-3|.|TRBJ2-2|.
CASSLDRQGELFF
TGTGCCAGCAGCCTCGACAGGCAAGGGGAGCTGTTTTTT
>TRBV19|TRBD2|TRBJ2-7|.
CASSMKSTTSGGYEQYF
TGTGCCAGTAGTATGAAATCCACAACTAGCGGAGGCTACGAGCAGTACTTC
>TRBV7-2|.|TRBJ1-1|once
CASSSFATVEAFF
TGTGCCAGCAGCTCCTTTGCTACAGTTGAAGCTTTCTTT
>TRBV6-1|.|TRBJ1-2|.
CASNLYSGPDYGYTF
TGTGCCAGCAACCTTTACTCTGGGCCCGACTATGGCTACACCTTC
>TRBV11-1|.|TRBJ2-5|.
CASSFLKWGPGETQYF
TGTGCCAGCAGCTTCCTCAAATGGGGGCCTGGGGAGACCCAGTACTTC
>TRBV19|.|TRBJ1-6|.
CASRDTSSYNSPLHF
TGTGCCAGTAGGGACACGAGCTCCTATAATTCACCCCTCCACTTT
>TRBV30|.|TRBJ1-1|.
CALYPGGNTEAFF
TGTGCCTTGTACCCGGGGGGGAACACTGAAGCTTTCTTT
>TRBV11-3|TRBD2|TRBJ2-7|.
CASSLGGGRDYGLYEQYF
TGTGCCAGCAGCTTAGGGGGCGGGAGGGATTATGGCTTATACGAGCAGTACTTC
>TRBV4-1|.|TRBJ2-2|.
CASSRIETGELFF
TGCGCCAGCAGCCGAATAGAGACAGGGGAGCTGTTTTTT
>TRBV6-1|TRBD1|TRBJ2-5|.
CASSVRDRQETQYF
TGTGCCAGCAGTGTACGGGACAGACAAGAGACCCAGTACTTC
>TRBV19|.|TRBJ1-2|few
CASSISGAYGYTF
TGTGCCAGTAGTATATCAGGGGCCTATGGCTACACCTTC
>TRBV9|.|TRBJ1-3|.
CASSSRGGIENTIYF
TGTGCCAGCAGCTCGAGGGGGGGTATCGAAAACACCATATATTTT
>TRBV6-1|TRBD1|TRBJ2-5|.
CASIRDRQETQYF
TGTGCCAGCATAAGGGACAGACAAGAGACCCAGTACTTC
>TRBV23-1|.|TRBJ1-1|few
CASLPGGYTGEAFF
TGCGCCAGCCTCCCGGGGGGCTACACGGGGGAAGCTTTCTTT
>TRBV28|TRBD2|TRBJ2-3|.
CASSILWRGGSTDTQYF
TGTGCCAGCAGTATCCTTTGGCGGGGGGGGTCCACAGATACGCAGTATTTT
>TRBV30|.|TRBJ1-4|.
CAWERTKGTGEKLFF
TGTGCCTGGGAAAGGACAAAAGGAACTGGGGAAAAACTGTTTTTT
>TRBV18|TRBD1|TRBJ2-3|.
CASSPEQGVFASTDTQYF
TGTGCCAGCTCACCGGAACAGGGGGTTTTCGCTAGCACAGATACGCAGTATTTT
>TRBV5-4|.|TRBJ1-1|.
CASSSRGAGAEAFF
TGTGCCAGCAGCTCCCGTGGGGCAGGCGCTGAAGCTTTCTTT
>TRBV5-6|.|TRBJ2-7|.
CASSLGRSYEQYF
TGTGCCAGCAGCTTGGGCCGGAGCTACGAGCAGTACTTC
>TRBV7-3|.|TRBJ2-3|.
CASSSNPIEPDTQYF
TGTGCCAGCAGCTCAAATCCGATTGAGCCAGATACGCAGTATTTT
>TRBV5-4|TRBD1|TRBJ1-6|.
CASSPGQGNSPLHF
TGTGCCAGCAGCCCCGGACAGGGAAATTCACCCCTCCACTTT
>TRBV5-6|TRBD2|TRBJ2-1|.
CASSLATSGPYNEQFF
TGTGCCAGCAGCTTGGCTACTAGCGGACCTTACAATGAGCAGTTCTTC
>TRBV18|.|TRBJ1-5|.
CASSQPGEGNSNQPQHF
TGTGCCAGCTCGCAACCGGGAGAAGGGAATAGCAATCAGCCCCAGCATTTT
>TRBV5-1|TRBD1|TRBJ1-2|.
CASSLDRGDYGYTF
TGCGCCAGCAGCTTGGACAGGGGGGACTATGGCTACACCTTC
>TRBV7-9|TRBD2|TRBJ2-1|.
CASSNLADPSYNEQFF
TGTGCCAGCAGCAATCTAGCGGACCCTTCCTACAATGAGCAGTTCTTC
>TRBV18|.|TRBJ1-5|.
CASSPERVGDQPQHF
TGTGCCAGCTCACCCGAGCGGGTTGGGGATCAGCCCCAGCATTTT
>TRBV5-1|TRBD2|TRBJ2-5|.
CASSSSQPLAVGETQYF
TGCGCCAGCAGCTCGTCCCAGCCACTAGCGGTCGGGGAGACCCAGTACTTC
>TRBV6-1|TRBD1|TRBJ1-4|once
CASSGQGLNEKLFF
TGTGCCAGCAGTGGACAGGGTTTAAATGAAAAACTGTTTTTT
>TRBV6-6|TRBD1|TRBJ1-2|.
CASRGQGGGNYGYTF
TGTGCCAGCAGGGGACAGGGTGGGGGAAACTATGGCTACACCTTC
>TRBV19|.|TRBJ2-1|.
CASSANSYNEQFF
TGTGCCAGTAGTGCGAACAGTTACAATGAGCAGTTCTTC
>TRBV5-1|.|TRBJ1-3|few
CASSSWAGDSGNTIYF
TGCGCCAGCAGCTCATGGGCAGGGGATTCTGGAAACACCATATATTTT
>TRBV5-1|.|TRBJ1-4|.
CASSADLRNEKLFF
TGCGCCAGCAGCGCAGACTTAAGAAATGAAAAACTGTTTTTT
>TRBV20-1|.|TRBJ1-2|.
CSAREAGYTF
TGCAGTGCTAGAGAGGCCGGCTACACCTTC
>TRBV7-2|TRBD1|TRBJ1-5|.
CASSSKRQGRNQPQHF
TGTGCCAGCAGCTCCAAGCGACAGGGCCGCAATCAGCCCCAGCATTTT
>TRBV15|.|TRBJ2-1|.
CATSPPTTQPYNEQFF
TGTGCCACCAGCCCCCCAACAACCCAACCCTACAATGAGCAGTTCTTC